This passage covers 25 T cell receptor beta chains from one sample sequenced in a study of breast tumors, draining lymph nodes, adjacent tissues. Axillary draining lymph nodes of breast cancer patients supplied the node samples. MiXCR was run by TCRdb on the multiplex PCR reads, yielding one entry per CDR3 protein. This table holds roughly 86,000 distinct CDR3 sequences, approximately 19% found once. The sequencing sample was made of axillary lymph node tissue. These receptor sequences come from a female donor with breast cancer. Some clones in this sample may be carry-over from other donors' samples.

This clonotype has a count of ten or more. This sequence joins TRBV6-2 or TRBV6-3 and TRBJ1-2; D perhaps matches TRBD1 (6 bases). The CDR3 spans 17 residues. Looked up from germline, CDR1 is MNHEY and CDR2 is SVGEGT. V dropped 2 bases and J dropped 4 bases, with 20 bases sitting between them. The CDR3 DNA reads as TGTGCCAGCAGTTACCAGGGCGCGTTAGGGACATCCTATGGCTACACCTTC. It codes for CASSYQGALGTSYGYTF.

This clonotype was recorded many times. The rearrangement uses TRBV20-1 and TRBJ2-1; TRBD2 matches at 13 bases. CDR3 length equals 15 residues. After removal of 5 bases from V and 4 bases from J, the junction contained 5 bases not matched to a gene. Per germline, CDR1 DFQATT and CDR2 SNEGSKA (reference sequence). The CDR3, as DNA: TGCAGTGCTCCTGCGGGACTAGCGGGGTACAATGAGCAGTTCTTC. This sequence encodes CSAPAGLAGYNEQFF.

This clonotype appeared a few times. This chain links TRBV6-1 with TRBJ1-5; D might be TRBD1 (6 bases). Deletions cut 6 bases from V and 4 bases from J, with 16 bases between. From germline, CDR1 is MNHNS and CDR2 SASEGT. This CDR3 region has 15 residues. The CDR3 spells CASRDEDSLNQPQHF. For the CDR3, the DNA is TGTGCCAGCAGGGACGAGGACAGCCTTAATCAGCCCCAGCATTTT.

This clonotype was counted at least ten times. This chain uses TRBV29-1 with TRBJ1-5; D not resolved. CDR3 length: 13 amino acids. V was pared by 4 bases and J by 1 base, with 8 bases between. In germline, CDR1 is SQVTM, CDR2 ANQGSEA. The CDR3 coding sequence is TGCAGCGTTGTCACGGGAAGCAATCAGCCCCAGCATTTT. This translates into CSVVTGSNQPQHF.

This clonotype appeared once. This sequence joins TRBV7-9 and TRBJ1-1; D gene ambiguous. Germline CDR1 and CDR2: SEHNR and FQNEAQ (reference sequence). This CDR3 has 14 amino acids. V was trimmed by 1 base and J by 6 bases, leaving 12 bases between them. The CDR3 here is CASSLEGLNPEAFF. CDR3 in DNA: TGTGCCAGCAGCTTAGAGGGTCTTAACCCTGAAGCTTTCTTT.

This clonotype was recorded many times. V gene TRBV5-5 combines with J gene TRBJ1-6; the match to TRBD1 covers 11 bases. CDR3 length: 15 amino acids. With 1 base clipped from V and 10 bases from J, the junction kept 4 bases outside the gene matches. Germline loops: CDR1 SGHKS, CDR2 YYEKEE (reference sequence). The DNA for the CDR3 is TGTGCCAGCAGCTTGATGGGACAGGGGGGGTCACCCCTCCACTTT. Residues: CASSLMGQGGSPLHF.

This clonotype was recorded a few times. The CDR3 does not close with the conserved phenylalanine or tryptophan, likely indicating a read error. Here the CDR3 DNA reads TGTGCCAGCAGTACCAGGGGGAAGGGGATCACAGATACGCAGTATTCT. As protein: CASSTRGKGITDTQYS. The rearrangement uses TRBV27 and TRBJ2-3; 7 bases align to TRBD1. Germline V gene data show CDR1 as MNHEY and CDR2 as SMNVEV (reference sequence). The CDR3 has 16 amino acids. The junction had 10 bases not matched to a gene; V was cut back by 5 bases and J by 2 bases.

The J gene is TRBJ2-2, the V gene TRBV27; a weak D match, TRBD1 (5 bases). Germline CDR1 MNHEY, CDR2 SMNVEV (reference sequence). V dropped 6 bases and J dropped 4 bases, with 12 bases sitting between them. The CDR3 runs to 14 residues. CDR3 in DNA: TGTGCCAGCAGCCTTCAGGGAAGCACCGGGGAGCTGTTTTTT. Amino acid sequence: CASSLQGSTGELFF.

Ten or more counts support this clonotype. The rearrangement joins TRBV14 to TRBJ2-7; TRBD2 aligns across 8 bases. Germline loops: CDR1 SGHDN, CDR2 FVKESK. J gave up 5 bases and V 6 bases, and 6 bases lay outside the gene matches. This CDR3 region has 13 residues. The CDR3 sequence: CASRASGSNEQYF. CDR3 coding DNA: TGTGCCAGCAGGGCAAGCGGGAGTAACGAGCAGTACTTC.

This clonotype was recorded many times. The rearrangement links TRBV9 to TRBJ2-5, with TRBD1 identical over 10 bases. The CDR3 loop spans 14 amino acids. The junction had 2 bases not matched to a gene; V was cut back by 0 bases and J by 6 bases. Germline CDR1 is SGDLS and CDR2 is YYNGEE. CDR3 sequence reads: CASSVGDRGQTQYF. DNA of the CDR3: TGTGCCAGCAGCGTAGGGGACAGGGGCCAGACCCAGTACTTC.

This clonotype was seen many times. The chain couples TRBV20-1 to TRBJ2-2; 7 bases align to TRBD1. CDR3 length: 12 amino acids. The germline V gene has CDR1 DFQATT and CDR2 SNEGSKA (reference sequence). Trimming removed 4 bases from V and 5 bases from J; junction bases left unmatched: 1. In DNA form, the CDR3 reads TGCAGTGCTACACAGGGGACCGGGGAGCTGTTTTTT. It specifies CSATQGTGELFF.

The chain employs TRBV6-1 and TRBJ2-3; unclear D gene. CDR3 length equals 16 residues. Between the trimmed V and J ends, which lost 1 base and 4 bases, there was a span of 15 bases. Germline V gives CDR1 MNHNS, CDR2 SASEGT. Written as DNA, the CDR3 is TGTGCCAGCAGTGAAGTATTCGGGTTAGCATCAGATACGCAGTATTTT. Translated, it gives CASSEVFGLASDTQYF.

This clonotype came up many times. This chain links TRBV6-2 or TRBV6-3 with TRBJ2-3; tentatively, D is TRBD2 (6 bases). The CDR3 has 14 residues. Trimming took 4 bases from V and 1 from J, leaving 9 bases between them. Germline V lookup: CDR1 MNHEY, CDR2 SVGEGT. The CDR3 here is CASSWSSGTDTQYF. The CDR3 nucleotides are TGTGCCAGCAGTTGGTCTAGCGGCACAGATACGCAGTATTTT.

This clonotype was counted at least ten times. This chain joins TRBV6-1 and TRBJ2-1; D might be TRBD1 (6 bases). Trimming took off 7 bases at V and 7 bases at J, with 17 bases between the two ends. CDR1 is MNHNS and CDR2 is SASEGT in the germline V gene. This CDR3 has 14 residues. The CDR3 nucleotides read TGTGCCAGCATTCCAGGGGCCGGCATTAATGAGCAGTTCTTC. It translates to CASIPGAGINEQFF.

This clonotype has a count of ten or more. This rearrangement joins TRBV20-1 to TRBJ2-5, with unresolved D. Trimming shortened V by 6 bases and J by 5 bases, and 7 bases separated the two germline ends. The germline V gene has CDR1 DFQATT and CDR2 SNEGSKA (reference sequence). This CDR3 has 10 amino acids. The DNA for the CDR3 is TGCAGTGCGCTGGAGGAGACCCAGTACTTC. Amino acid sequence: CSALEETQYF.

V is TRBV7-2 and J is TRBJ2-1, with 10 bases aligning to TRBD2. V shed 6 bases and J 10 bases; nucleotides not matched to a gene: 9. The germline CDR1 and CDR2 sequences are SGHTA and FQGNSA. The CDR3 contains 14 residues. As DNA, the CDR3 is TGTGCCAGCAGTTCCAGGACTAGCGGTGGAGAGCAGTTCTTC. This sequence encodes CASSSRTSGGEQFF.

This clonotype was picked up many times. The chain combines TRBV20-1 with TRBJ1-5; D may be TRBD1 (6 bases). V lost 3 bases and J 1 base, leaving 10 bases between the germline ends. CDR1 DFQATT and CDR2 SNEGSKA come from the germline V gene (reference sequence). There are 14 residues in the CDR3. The CDR3 DNA reads TGCAGTGCTAGCAGGGGAGGGAGCAATCAGCCCCAGCATTTT. This codes for CSASRGGSNQPQHF.

This clonotype was observed at least ten times. V is TRBV7-8 and J is TRBJ2-7; TRBD2 is a possible D gene (5 bases). CDR1 is SGHVS and CDR2 is FQNEAQ in the germline V gene. The CDR3 runs 14 residues. The V end was cut by 5 bases, the J end by 3 bases, with 14 bases between. CDR3 nucleotides: TGTGCCAGCAGCCTAAGTGAGCGGAACTACGAGCAGTACTTC. Amino acid sequence: CASSLSERNYEQYF.

This clonotype was counted ten times or more. The chain carries TRBV7-9 and TRBJ1-5; D is undetermined. This CDR3 is built from 12 residues. V lost 3 bases and J 7 bases, leaving 7 bases between the germline ends. Germline lookup yields CDR1 SEHNR and CDR2 FQNEAQ (reference sequence). The CDR3: CASSLNKQPQHF. CDR3 sequence (DNA): TGTGCCAGCAGCTTGAACAAGCAGCCCCAGCATTTT.

This clonotype was recorded many times. The gene calls are TRBV20-1 and TRBJ2-6; D may match TRBD1 or TRBD2 (5 bases each). V was pared by 3 bases and J by 0 bases, with 9 bases between. This CDR3 has 15 amino acids. CDR1 and CDR2 (germline): DFQATT, SNEGSKA (reference sequence). The CDR3 spells CSARGRPSGANVLTF. CDR3 DNA: TGCAGTGCTAGGGGACGGCCCTCTGGGGCCAACGTCCTGACTTTC.

The genes are TRBV6-5 and TRBJ1-1, with D uncertain. The CDR3 sequence is 12 residues long. Trimming took off 4 bases at V and 2 bases at J, with 5 bases between the two ends. Germline loops: CDR1 MNHEY, CDR2 SVGAGI. This CDR3 is CASSFRNTEAFF. The CDR3 DNA sequence: TGTGCCAGCAGTTTCCGAAACACTGAAGCTTTCTTT.

This clonotype was observed many times. V usage is TRBV9 and J usage is TRBJ2-3; unclear D gene. This CDR3 comprises 15 residues. The germline gives CDR1 SGDLS, CDR2 YYNGEE. Trimming shortened V by 2 bases and J by 0 bases, and 10 bases separated the two germline ends. The CDR3 sequence: CASSVAVTSTDTQYF. The CDR3 coding sequence is TGTGCCAGCAGCGTTGCGGTGACTAGCACAGATACGCAGTATTTT.

This clonotype was recorded many times. V is TRBV4-1 and J is TRBJ1-2, with D possibly matching TRBD1 (6 bases). V was pared by 2 bases and J by 10 bases, with 23 bases between. Germline CDR1 is MGHRA and CDR2 is YSYEKL. The CDR3 sequence is 16 residues long. In DNA form, the CDR3 reads TGCGCCAGCAGCCAAAAGATACCAGGTCGGGGGCAAGCCTACACCTTC. Protein product: CASSQKIPGRGQAYTF.

This clonotype was detected many times. The gene calls are TRBV11-1 and TRBJ2-7, with D tentatively TRBD1 or TRBD2 (5 bases each). V dropped 5 bases and J dropped 1 base, with 12 bases sitting between them. Per the germline V gene, CDR1 is SGHAT and CDR2 is FQDESV (reference sequence). The CDR3 sequence is 14 residues long. The CDR3 bases are TGTGCCAGCAGCGGCCGGGACGGATCCTACGAGCAGTACTTC. Translated: CASSGRDGSYEQYF.

The chain employs TRBV18 and TRBJ2-7; weak D call: TRBD2 (5 bases). Trimming took 1 base from V and 2 from J, leaving 15 bases between them. The germline CDR1 and CDR2 sequences are KGHSH and LQKENI. CDR3 length equals 16 residues. The CDR3 loop reads CASSPQGDVSPYEQYF. CDR3 bases: TGTGCCAGCTCACCACAGGGAGATGTGAGTCCCTACGAGCAGTACTTC.